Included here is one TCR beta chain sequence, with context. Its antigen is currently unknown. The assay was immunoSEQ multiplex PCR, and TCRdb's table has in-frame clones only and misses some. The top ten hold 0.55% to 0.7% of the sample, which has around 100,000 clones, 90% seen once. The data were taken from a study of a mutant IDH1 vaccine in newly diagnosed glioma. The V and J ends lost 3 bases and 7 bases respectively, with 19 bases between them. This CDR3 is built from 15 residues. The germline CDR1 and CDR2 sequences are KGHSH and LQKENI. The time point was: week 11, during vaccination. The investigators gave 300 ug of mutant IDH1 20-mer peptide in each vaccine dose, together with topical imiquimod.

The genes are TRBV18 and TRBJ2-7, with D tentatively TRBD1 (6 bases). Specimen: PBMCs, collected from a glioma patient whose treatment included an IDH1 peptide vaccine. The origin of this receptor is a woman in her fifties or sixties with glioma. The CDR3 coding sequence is TGTGCCAGCTCACCCCTAGACAGGTCCGGCGGGGAGCAGTACTTC. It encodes CASSPLDRSGGEQYF.